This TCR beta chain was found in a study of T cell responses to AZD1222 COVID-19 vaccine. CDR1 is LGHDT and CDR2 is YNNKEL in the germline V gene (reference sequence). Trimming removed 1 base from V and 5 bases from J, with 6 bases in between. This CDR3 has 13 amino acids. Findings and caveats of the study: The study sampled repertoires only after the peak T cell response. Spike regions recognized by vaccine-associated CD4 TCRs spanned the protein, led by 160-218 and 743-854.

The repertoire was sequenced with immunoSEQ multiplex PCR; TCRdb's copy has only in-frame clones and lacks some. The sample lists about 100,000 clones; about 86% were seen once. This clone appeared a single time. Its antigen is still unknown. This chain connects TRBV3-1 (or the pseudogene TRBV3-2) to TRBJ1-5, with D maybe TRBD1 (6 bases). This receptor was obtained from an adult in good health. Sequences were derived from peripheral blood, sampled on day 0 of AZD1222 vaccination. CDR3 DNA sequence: TGTGCCAGCAGCCAAGCAGGGGATCAGCCCCAGCATTTT. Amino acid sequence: CASSQAGDQPQHF.